Each of the 23 T cell receptor beta chains below was sequenced from the same sample in a study of T cells in localized non-small cell lung cancer. Assay: immunoSEQ multiplex PCR; the TCRdb copy retains only in-frame clones and omits some. The table shows more than 20,000 clones, with about 90% occurring only once. The sample in question was peripheral blood, obtained before any cancer treatment. These receptors were taken from a male donor at least 60 years old with stage I squamous cell lung carcinoma.

The DNA for the CDR3 is TGTGCCAGCAGGCCCGGGACAGCCTCTGGAAACACCATATATTTT. Protein sequence: CASRPGTASGNTIYF. This chain joins TRBV6-5 and TRBJ1-3, with TRBD1 matching over 7 bases. This CDR3 contains 15 residues. Losses at the gene ends were 6 bases for V and 0 bases for J; bases not matched to a gene: 5. Germline lookup yields CDR1 MNHEY and CDR2 SVGAGI.

The chain uses TRBV7-3 and TRBJ2-2, with unresolved D. V was pared by 4 bases and J by 8 bases, with 11 bases between. Germline lookup yields CDR1 SGHTA and CDR2 FQGTGA. The CDR3 is made up of 13 amino acids. The CDR3 is CASSSFIGGELFF. The CDR3, as DNA: TGTGCCAGCAGCTCGTTTATCGGGGGGGAGCTGTTTTTT.

J is TRBJ1-1 and V is TRBV5-6, with 10 bases fitting TRBD1. V lost 4 bases and J lost 1; bases outside the gene matches: 4. This CDR3 region has 15 residues. Germline CDR1 reads SGHDT; CDR2 reads YYEEEE. Here the CDR3 reads CASSTGTGANTEAFF. CDR3 coding DNA: TGTGCCAGCAGCACCGGGACAGGGGCGAACACTGAAGCTTTCTTT. Complete variable domain (other parts from reference TRBV5-6 and TRBJ1-1): DAGVTQSPTHLIKTRGQQVTLRCSPKSGHDTVSWYQQALGQGPQFIFQYYEEEERQRGNFPDRFSGHQFPNYSSELNVNALLLGDSALYLCASSTGTGANTEAFFGQGTRLTVV.

The chain recombines TRBV30 with TRBJ1-5; a weak D match, TRBD1 (5 bases). The CDR3 runs to 13 residues. Germline V gene sequence: CDR1 GTSNPN, CDR2 SVGIG (reference sequence). Trimming removed 2 bases from V and 4 bases from J, with 9 bases in between. In DNA form, the CDR3 reads TGTGCCTGGAGTCTAGACAGTAATCAGCCCCAGCATTTT. Its translation is CAWSLDSNQPQHF.

The genes are TRBV10-3 and TRBJ2-3; TRBD1 might be the D (6 bases). The germline CDR1 and CDR2 sequences are ENHRY and SYGVKD. V was pared by 3 bases and J by 4 bases, with 11 bases between. The CDR3 is 14 amino acids. CDR3 coding DNA: TGTGCCATCAGTGAAAGGGACACTTCAGATACGCAGTATTTT. Its translation: CAISERDTSDTQYF.

This chain joins TRBV5-4 and TRBJ2-7, with 7 bases identical to TRBD1. V lost 0 bases, J lost 7 bases, and 7 bases stayed unmatched. This CDR3 spans 14 amino acids. From germline, CDR1 is SGHNT and CDR2 YYREEE (reference sequence). The CDR3 sequence: CASSLDRGPWEQYF. CDR3 sequence (DNA): TGTGCCAGCAGCTTGGATAGGGGGCCTTGGGAGCAGTACTTC.

This clone was recorded only once. The rearrangement joins TRBV30 to TRBJ2-5, with D hard to call. The length of the CDR3 is 13 residues. Looked up from germline, CDR1 is GTSNPN and CDR2 is SVGIG (reference sequence). Trimming stripped 4 bases from V and 2 bases from J, with 11 bases between. CDR3 nucleotide sequence: TGTGCCTGGAATAGACCGACACAAGAGACCCAGTACTTC. Translated, it gives CAWNRPTQETQYF.

V and J are TRBV6-1 and TRBJ1-1; no definite D call. Germline V gene lookup returns CDR1 MNHNS and CDR2 SASEGT. This CDR3 has 15 residues. Trimming took off 2 bases at V and 5 bases at J, with 15 bases between the two ends. CDR3 sequence: CASSENWAVVTEAFF. The CDR3 bases are TGTGCCAGCAGTGAAAACTGGGCGGTAGTGACTGAAGCTTTCTTT.

The J gene is TRBJ2-7, the V gene TRBV6-1; D is perhaps TRBD1 or TRBD2 (5 bases each). From germline, CDR1 is MNHNS and CDR2 SASEGT. V was pared by 2 bases and J by 1 base, with 12 bases between. The CDR3 runs 15 residues. CDR3 residues: CASSEWGRGSYEQYF. Written as DNA, the CDR3 is TGTGCCAGCAGTGAATGGGGACGGGGATCCTACGAGCAGTACTTC.

The chain employs TRBV6-6 and TRBJ1-2, with D possibly TRBD1 on 6 matching bases. CDR3 length equals 13 residues. Trimming took off 6 bases at V and 4 bases at J, with 12 bases between the two ends. Germline values: CDR1 MNHNY, CDR2 SVGAGI (reference sequence). CDR3 nucleotide sequence: TGTGCCAGCAGCGCGGGGGCGGTCTATGGCTACACCTTC. Encoded protein: CASSAGAVYGYTF.

The table lists this clone with a count of one. V gene TRBV5-4 combines with J gene TRBJ1-6; D gene unclear. The V and J ends lost 1 base and 0 bases respectively, with 17 bases between them. CDR1 and CDR2 (germline): SGHNT, YYREEE (reference sequence). The CDR3 spans 19 residues. In DNA, the CDR3 is TGTGCCAGCAGCTTGTCGTTAGGAGGGATTAGCTCCTATAATTCACCCCTCCACTTT. The encoded protein is CASSLSLGGISSYNSPLHF.

The chain couples TRBV6-5 to TRBJ1-6, with 8 bases matching TRBD1. The V gene end was trimmed by 5 bases and the J gene end by 10 bases; junction bases not matched to a gene: 10. This CDR3 spans 15 amino acids. The germline gives CDR1 MNHEY, CDR2 SVGAGI. Here the CDR3 reads CASSPTDRETSPLHF. The CDR3 nucleotides are TGTGCCAGCAGTCCTACGGACAGGGAAACCTCACCCCTCCACTTT.

The rearrangement links TRBV18 to TRBJ1-2, with 8 bases that match TRBD1. J lost 4 bases, V lost 2 bases, and 6 bases had no gene match. Germline V gene sequence: CDR1 KGHSH, CDR2 LQKENI. The CDR3 has 15 amino acids. CDR3: CASSPAGQVGYGYTF. In nucleotides, the CDR3 is TGTGCCAGCTCACCAGCGGGACAGGTTGGCTATGGCTACACCTTC. Drawing the rest from reference TRBV18 and TRBJ1-2, the complete variable domain is NAGVMQNPRHLVRRRGQEARLRCSPMKGHSHVYWYRQLPEEGLKFMVYLQKENIIDESGMPKERFSAEFPKEGPSILRIQQVVRGDSAAYFCASSPAGQVGYGYTFGSGTRLTVV.

The chain recombines TRBV9 with TRBJ1-1; D ambiguous. Germline V CDR1 and CDR2: SGDLS, YYNGEE. V dropped 0 bases and J dropped 2 bases, with 8 bases sitting between them. The CDR3 runs to 14 residues. The CDR3 DNA sequence: TGTGCCAGCAGCGTAGTCGTGGCAAACACTGAAGCTTTCTTT. It is translated as CASSVVVANTEAFF.

This chain joins TRBV18 and TRBJ2-1; perhaps TRBD1 as D (6 bases). Germline V gene lookup returns CDR1 KGHSH and CDR2 LQKENI. The V gene lost 0 bases and the J gene lost 7 bases, with 13 bases spanning the gap. This CDR3 has 15 amino acids. This CDR3 reads CASSPPGAVANEQFF. CDR3 in DNA: TGTGCCAGCTCACCACCGGGGGCAGTGGCAAATGAGCAGTTCTTC. The variable domain in full, with the rest retrieved from reference TRBV18 and TRBJ2-1, is NAGVMQNPRHLVRRRGQEARLRCSPMKGHSHVYWYRQLPEEGLKFMVYLQKENIIDESGMPKERFSAEFPKEGPSILRIQQVVRGDSAAYFCASSPPGAVANEQFFGPGTRLTVL.

This clone has just one count. CDR3 sequence: CASSDGRATGNTIYF. Written as DNA, the CDR3 is TGTGCCAGTAGTGATGGCAGGGCAACTGGAAACACCATATATTTT. This chain connects TRBV19 to TRBJ1-3; maybe TRBD1 (5 bases). V was trimmed by 5 bases and J by 2 bases, leaving 13 bases between them. The CDR3 runs to 15 residues. Germline assignment: CDR1 LNHDA and CDR2 SQIVND (reference sequence).

This rearrangement joins TRBV2 to TRBJ2-7, with 12 bases fitting TRBD2. This CDR3 contains 15 residues. From germline, CDR1 is SNHLY and CDR2 FYNNEI. V shed 6 bases, J shed 0 bases, and the junction held 3 bases outside the gene matches. The chain's CDR3 is CASRVGLAGSYEQYF. The CDR3, as DNA: TGTGCCAGCAGGGTGGGACTAGCGGGCTCCTACGAGCAGTACTTC.

The CDR3 DNA sequence: TGCGCCAGCAGCTTGGTAGTTATTACCGGGACAGGGTCCTACGAGCAGTACTTC. This gives the protein CASSLVVITGTGSYEQYF. The chain is built from TRBV5-1 and TRBJ2-7, with TRBD1 identical over 9 bases. Germline V gene lookup returns CDR1 SGHRS and CDR2 YFSETQ. Trimming took 0 bases from V and 1 from J; bases not matched to a gene: 11. The CDR3 contains 18 residues.

The rearrangement uses TRBV19 and TRBJ2-7; D is uncertain. This CDR3 is 16 amino acids long. CDR1 and CDR2 (germline): LNHDA, SQIVND (reference sequence). Trimming removed 5 bases from V and 3 bases from J, with 20 bases in between. The chain's CDR3 is CASSVDSGGLHYEQYF. As DNA, the CDR3 is TGTGCCAGTAGTGTTGACTCAGGTGGTCTGCACTACGAGCAGTACTTC.

The J gene is TRBJ2-5, the V gene TRBV19, with 8 positions matching TRBD1. The CDR3 has 15 residues. The germline V gene encodes CDR1 LNHDA and CDR2 SQIVND (reference sequence). V dropped 1 base and J dropped 5; count of bases not matched to a gene: 6. The CDR3 DNA follows: TGTGCCAGTAGTATAGGGACAGGGCAGGGGGAGACCCAGTACTTC. Protein product: CASSIGTGQGETQYF.

CDR3 residues: CASSLGPGNQETQYF. The CDR3 DNA reads TGCGCCAGCAGCTTGGGTCCAGGGAACCAAGAGACCCAGTACTTC. The chain employs TRBV5-1 and TRBJ2-5, with D perhaps TRBD1 (5 bases). Germline V lookup: CDR1 SGHRS, CDR2 YFSETQ. CDR3 size: 15 residues. Trimming removed 0 bases from V and 0 bases from J, with 9 bases in between.

The V and J genes are TRBV5-1 and TRBJ1-2, with 8 bases identical to TRBD1. Germline V gene sequence: CDR1 SGHRS, CDR2 YFSETQ. This CDR3 spans 16 amino acids. V was clipped by 3 bases and J by 7 bases; unmatched bases: 14. The DNA of the CDR3 is TGCGCCAGCAGCTCCTCCCCCGACAGGGGTACGGGTGGCTACACCTTC. Translation: CASSSSPDRGTGGYTF.

This rearrangement joins TRBV27 to TRBJ2-7; possible D gene TRBD1, 7 bases. CDR1 and CDR2 from the germline V gene are MNHEY and SMNVEV (reference sequence). There are 13 residues in the CDR3. Deletions cut 6 bases from V and 7 bases from J, with 16 bases between. CDR3 sequence reads: CASSRQGGWEQYF. CDR3 DNA sequence: TGTGCCAGCAGCCGACAGGGAGGATGGGAGCAGTACTTC.